Reported below is one TCR beta chain. Its antigen is currently not known. Per-nucleotide qualities are absent, and no much larger clonotype sits a single base away. Participants in the prospective study were aged about 18 to 95 years, lived in 20 to 30 United States geographic areas, and enrolled through a virtual design. Cohort assignment in the prospective study relied on participant-reported clinical history from a screening survey and a study questionnaire. Recovered participants in ImmuneRACE Cohort 3 were defined by two consecutive negative NP/OP PCR tests, clearance by a healthcare professional, or resolution of symptoms. Each participant in the prospective study had whole blood, serum and a nasopharyngeal or oropharyngeal swab collected by mobile phlebotomists. Prospective study participants could optionally give additional blood draws and questionnaires over a 2-month period. Before DNA extraction, prospective study blood samples were shipped either frozen or at room temperature.

This sample was included in a study of blood T cell repertoires in COVID-19 (dated by TCRdb to 2018 to 2020). Some background on the complete study: Collaborator samples came from the United States, Italy and Spain and covered acute and convalescent phases of COVID-19. Deeply sampled blood TCRbeta repertoires from subjects exposed to, actively infected with, or recovered from COVID-19 were included in the dataset. The material from the prospective study consisted of cDNA or gDNA derived from T cells, B-cell-depleted T cells, or PBMCs. HLA class I and class II types, where available, came from metadata supplied by the sample provider rather than from assay-based typing. A freely available public database, intended as a resource for researchers studying the immune response to SARS-CoV-2, is where the repertoires were released. Samples were obtained from the ongoing ImmuneRACE study (first 160 participants) and from some 1,200 subjects provided by 6 global collaborators. The sample metadata nearly always contained a de-identified subject ID, COVID-19 status, age in years and sex. The study at large found these results: The amount of clinical and demographic metadata varied by source and participant and was provided uncurated.

TCRbeta CDR3 regions were amplified from genomic DNA using the immunoSEQ Assay, a bias-controlled multiplex PCR. Per the authors' processing: The number of nucleated cells in each sample was estimated by amplification of reference gene primers within the assay. To quantify the absolute abundance of each unique TCRbeta CDR3 rearrangement, sequence reads were collapsed and filtered. Productive Simpson clonality was computed per sample as the square root of Simpson's diversity index over productive rearrangements. Entries here come from immuneACCESS through TCRdb and include only in-frame sequences with V and J called. Some clones fail to appear in such tables; in the studies checked, an unresolved V gene covers under half of the shortfall, and the cause of the remainder is unknown. V, J and clone size are those of that table, while D and trimming were read from the DNA. This sample lists almost 250,000 clones; more than 85% were detected once. Approximately 1.5% of the sample is held by the ten biggest clonotypes.

The CDR3, cysteine through phenylalanine, is 20 amino acids long. The entry retains the CDR3 DNA only, 60 bases that are in frame from base 1. V and J are trimmed by 3 bases and 8 bases, and the gene matches miss 23 bases of the junction. CDR1 and CDR2 (KGHSH, LQKENI) derive from the germline V gene. The sample consisted of PBMCs or T cells enriched from blood (not recorded which). This clonotype was obtained from a woman aged 45-59 years who had recovered from COVID-19. Rearrangement joined TRBV18 to TRBJ1-4; TRBD1 agrees with 8 junctional bases. The bases read TGTGCCAGCTCACCTCGCCCATCTCCGACAGGGGAACGAAATGTGGAAAAACTGTTTTTT. This yields the protein CASSPRPSPTGERNVEKLFF.